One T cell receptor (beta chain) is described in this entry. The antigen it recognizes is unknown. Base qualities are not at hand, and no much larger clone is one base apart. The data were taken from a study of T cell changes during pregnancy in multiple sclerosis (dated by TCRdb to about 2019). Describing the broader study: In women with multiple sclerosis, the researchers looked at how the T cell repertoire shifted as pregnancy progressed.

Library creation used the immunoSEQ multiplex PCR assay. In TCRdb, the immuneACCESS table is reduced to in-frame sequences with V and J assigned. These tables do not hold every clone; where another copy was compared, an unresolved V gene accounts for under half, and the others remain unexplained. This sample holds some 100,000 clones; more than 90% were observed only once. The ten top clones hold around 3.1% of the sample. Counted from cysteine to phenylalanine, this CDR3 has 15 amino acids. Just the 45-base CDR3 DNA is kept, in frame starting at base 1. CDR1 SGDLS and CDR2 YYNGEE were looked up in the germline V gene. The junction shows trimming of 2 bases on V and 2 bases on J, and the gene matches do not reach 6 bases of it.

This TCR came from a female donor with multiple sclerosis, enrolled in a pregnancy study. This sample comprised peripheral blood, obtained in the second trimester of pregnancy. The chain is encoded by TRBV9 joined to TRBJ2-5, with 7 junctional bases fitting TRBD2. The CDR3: CASSVSPAGQETQYF. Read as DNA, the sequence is TGTGCCAGCAGCGTCTCTCCAGCGGGACAAGAGACCCAGTACTTC.